This is a list of T cell receptor beta chains from one sample in a study of blood T cells in healthy people across ages. TCRdb independently ran MiXCR on the 5' RACE reads; one entry per CDR3 protein. The sample carries about 830,000 distinct CDR3 sequences, around 62% recorded once. What was sequenced was blood. Source of these receptors: a man aged 30 to 45 in good health. Each CDR3 is given with its conserved first and last residue. Each record gives: J gene, V gene, D gene, clone size, CDR3 DNA, CDR3 protein. A D gene is named only where the DNA matches it firmly. Size values are once, few and many counts, or a class for expanded clones, and some rows have none.

TRBJ1-2 TRBV9 - - TGTGCCAGCAGCGCCAGACAGGCAGATGGCTACACCTTC CASSARQADGYTF
TRBJ1-2 TRBV24-1 - - TGTGCCACCAGTACTCCCAGGGCCCATGGCTACACCTTC CATSTPRAHGYTF
TRBJ2-1 TRBV6-6 - - TGTGCCAGCAGTTACCGGGACACCGGGGAGGAGTTCTTC CASSYRDTGEEFF
TRBJ2-6 TRBV7-2 - - TGTGCCACTCCCATCTTGGGGTCCGGGGCCAACGTCCTGACTTTC CATPILGSGANVLTF
TRBJ2-5 TRBV28 TRBD2 - TGTGCCAGCAGTTTATATCGCGGGAGGCTACAGACCCAGTACTTC CASSLYRGRLQTQYF
TRBJ2-7 TRBV12-3/TRBV12-4 - - TGTGCCAGCAGTTTAGAGGAGGGGGCAAATGAGCAGTACTTC CASSLEEGANEQYF
TRBJ2-5 TRBV4-3 TRBD2 - TGCGCCAGCAGCCAGGCTAGCGGGGGGGCAAGAGAGACCCAGTACTTC CASSQASGGARETQYF
TRBJ1-5 TRBV27 - few TGTGCCAGCAGTGCCCAAACGGCGGGCAATCAGCCCCAGCATTTT CASSAQTAGNQPQHF
TRBJ2-4 TRBV5-5 TRBD1 - TGTGCCAGCAGCCTACAGGGGACCAAAAACATTCAGTACTTC CASSLQGTKNIQYF
TRBJ2-7 TRBV6-1 - once TGTGCCAGCAGGGAAGCACAGGGTGGAAGCTACGAGCAGCACTTC CASREAQGGSYEQHF
TRBJ1-5 TRBV5-1 - - TGCGCCAGCAGCAGAACAGGGTTGAATCAGCCCCAGCATTTT CASSRTGLNQPQHF
TRBJ2-7 TRBV5-1 - once TGCGCCAGCAGCTCGCACCAGGGGTACGAGCAGTACTTC CASSSHQGYEQYF
TRBJ2-7 TRBV27 - - TGTGCCAGCAGCCTTCTTACGGCCTCCTACGAGCAGTACTTC CASSLLTASYEQYF
TRBJ2-4 TRBV6-2/TRBV6-3 - - TGTGCCAGCAGTTACTCGCGTTCGCTAGCCAAAAACATTCAGTACTTC CASSYSRSLAKNIQYF
TRBJ2-1 TRBV12-3/TRBV12-4 - - TGTGCCAGCACCTTGGTGGGCAGACCACCCTACAATGAGCAGTTCTTC CASTLVGRPPYNEQFF
TRBJ2-2 TRBV7-9 - - TGTGCCAGCAGCCCTCTCCCTTGGGGGAACACCGGGGAGCTGTTTTTT CASSPLPWGNTGELFF
TRBJ2-7 TRBV4-2 TRBD2 - TGTGCCAGCAGCCAAGGGACTAGCGGGGTGCTCTCCTACGAGCAGTACTTC CASSQGTSGVLSYEQYF
TRBJ2-5 TRBV2 TRBD1 - TGTGCCAGCAGAGGAACTCCGGGACAGGGAGTGGTGGAGCAGTACTTC CASRGTPGQGVVEQYF
TRBJ2-7 TRBV7-2 - few TGTGCCAGCAGCTTCGGTATCGCCTCCTACGAGCAGTACTTC CASSFGIASYEQYF
TRBJ2-3 TRBV29-1 TRBD1 few TGCAGCGTTGAAGATCGGGACAGTAGCACAGATACGCAGTATTTT CSVEDRDSSTDTQYF
TRBJ2-3 TRBV7-2 TRBD2 - TGTGCCAGCAGCCCCCGGCGGGGGGGATATAGCACAGATACGCAGTATTTT CASSPRRGGYSTDTQYF
TRBJ2-7 TRBV5-6 - few TGTGCCAGCAGCCGCCCAGAGCCCACCTACGAGCAGTACTTC CASSRPEPTYEQYF